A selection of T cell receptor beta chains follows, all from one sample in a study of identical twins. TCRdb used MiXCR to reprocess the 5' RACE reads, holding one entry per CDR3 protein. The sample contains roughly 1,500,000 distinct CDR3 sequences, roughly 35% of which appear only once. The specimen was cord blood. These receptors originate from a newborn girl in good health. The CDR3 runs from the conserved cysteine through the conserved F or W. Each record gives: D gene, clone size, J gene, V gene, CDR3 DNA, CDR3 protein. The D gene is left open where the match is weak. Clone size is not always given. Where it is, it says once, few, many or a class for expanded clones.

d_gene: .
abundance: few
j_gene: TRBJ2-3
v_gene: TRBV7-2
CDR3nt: TGTGCCAGCAGCTTATCAACGGGGGCAGATACGCAGTATTTT
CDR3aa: CASSLSTGADTQYF

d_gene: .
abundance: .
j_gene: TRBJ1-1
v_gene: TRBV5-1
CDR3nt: TGCGCCAGCAGCTTGGGCCCCGGACTTGAGATGAACACTGAAGCTTTCTTT
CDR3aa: CASSLGPGLEMNTEAFF

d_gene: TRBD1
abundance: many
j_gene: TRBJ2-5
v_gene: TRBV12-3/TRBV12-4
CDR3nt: TGTGCAAGCAGGGGGTCTGAGACCCAGTACTTC
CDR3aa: CASRGSETQYF

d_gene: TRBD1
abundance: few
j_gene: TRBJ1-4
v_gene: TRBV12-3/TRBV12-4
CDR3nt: TGTGCCAGCAACCCCGGGGGGGGACAGATTAATGAAAAACTGTTTTTT
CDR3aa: CASNPGGGQINEKLFF

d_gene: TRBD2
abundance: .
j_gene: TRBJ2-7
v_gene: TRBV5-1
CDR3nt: TGCGCCAGCAGCTCCTTGGCGGGAGGGACCTACAATGAGCAGTACTTC
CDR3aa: CASSSLAGGTYNEQYF

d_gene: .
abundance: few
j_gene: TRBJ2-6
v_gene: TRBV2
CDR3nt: TGTGCCAGCAGTGACATATCAAGCTCTGGGGCCAACGTCCTGACTTTC
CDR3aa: CASSDISSSGANVLTF

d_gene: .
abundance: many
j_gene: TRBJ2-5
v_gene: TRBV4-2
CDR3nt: TGTGCCAGCAGCCAAGATCACTTGTGGGAGACCCAGTACTTC
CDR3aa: CASSQDHLWETQYF

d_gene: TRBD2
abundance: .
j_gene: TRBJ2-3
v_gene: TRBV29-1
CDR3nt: TGCAGCGTGACTAGCGGGACCAGCACAGATACGCAGTATTTT
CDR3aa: CSVTSGTSTDTQYF

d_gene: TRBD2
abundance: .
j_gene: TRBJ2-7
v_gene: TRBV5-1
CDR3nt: TGCGCCAGCAGCTTGGCCCTAGCGGGGGGACTGGACGAGCAGTACTTC
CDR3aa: CASSLALAGGLDEQYF

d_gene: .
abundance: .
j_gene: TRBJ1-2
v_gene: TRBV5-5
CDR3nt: TGTGCCAGCAGCTTGAACAGCTATAGCTACACCTTC
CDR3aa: CASSLNSYSYTF

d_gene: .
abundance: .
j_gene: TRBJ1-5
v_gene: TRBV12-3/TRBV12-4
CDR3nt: TGTGCCAGCAGTTTTAGTGTAGGTCAGCCCCAGCATTTT
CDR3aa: CASSFSVGQPQHF

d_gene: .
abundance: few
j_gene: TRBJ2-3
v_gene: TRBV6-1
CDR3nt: TGTGCCAGCACCGGACTGCGCACAGATACGCAGTATTTT
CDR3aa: CASTGLRTDTQYF

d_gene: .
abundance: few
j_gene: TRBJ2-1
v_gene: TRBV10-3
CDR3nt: TGTGCCATCAGTGAGAGGGCGGCCTCCTACAATGAGCAGTTCTTC
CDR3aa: CAISERAASYNEQFF

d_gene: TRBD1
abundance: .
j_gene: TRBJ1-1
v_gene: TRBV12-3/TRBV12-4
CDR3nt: TGTGCCAGCACCCAAATTCGCGACAGGGACACTGAAGCTTTCTTT
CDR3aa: CASTQIRDRDTEAFF

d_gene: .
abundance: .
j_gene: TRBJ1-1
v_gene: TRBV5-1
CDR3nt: TGCGCCAGCACCGCGGGACGGATGAACACTGAAGCTTTCTTT
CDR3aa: CASTAGRMNTEAFF

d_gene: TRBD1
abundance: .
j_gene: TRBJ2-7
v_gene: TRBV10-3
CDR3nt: TGTGCCATCAGCAAAGACAGGGTATTCCCTTACGAGCAGTACTTC
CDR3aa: CAISKDRVFPYEQYF

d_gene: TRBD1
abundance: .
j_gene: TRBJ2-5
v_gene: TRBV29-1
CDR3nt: TGCAGCGTTAGGACAGGGGGCGCGGAGACCCAGTACTTC
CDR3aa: CSVRTGGAETQYF

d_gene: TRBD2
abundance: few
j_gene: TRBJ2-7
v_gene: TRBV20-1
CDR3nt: TGCAGTGCTAGAGCCCACGGCGGGGGGCCCTACGAGCAGTACTTC
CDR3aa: CSARAHGGGPYEQYF

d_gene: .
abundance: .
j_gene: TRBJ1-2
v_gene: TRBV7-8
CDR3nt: TGTGCCAGCAGCTTAGTAAACAGAGGGGACTATGGCTACACCTTC
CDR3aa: CASSLVNRGDYGYTF

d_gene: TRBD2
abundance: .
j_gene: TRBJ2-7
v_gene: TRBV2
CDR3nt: TGTGCCAGAACTAGCGGGGGACGGTCCTACGAGCAGTACTTC
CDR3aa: CARTSGGRSYEQYF

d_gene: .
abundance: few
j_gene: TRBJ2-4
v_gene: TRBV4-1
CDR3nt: TGCGCCAGCAGCCAAGTTCCGACAGCCCTAGCCAAAAACATTCAGTACTTC
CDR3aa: CASSQVPTALAKNIQYF

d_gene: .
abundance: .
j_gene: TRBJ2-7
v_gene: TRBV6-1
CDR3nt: TGTGCCAGCAGTGATATGAGCTACGAGCAGTACTTC
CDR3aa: CASSDMSYEQYF

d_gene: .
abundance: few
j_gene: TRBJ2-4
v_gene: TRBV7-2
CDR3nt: TGTGCCAGCAGCTTAGAGGTTCTTACCATTCAGTACTTC
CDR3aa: CASSLEVLTIQYF

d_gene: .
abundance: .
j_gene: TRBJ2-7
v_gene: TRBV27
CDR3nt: TGTGCCAGCAGTTTATCTAGCGGTAGCGACGAGCAGTACTTC
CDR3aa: CASSLSSGSDEQYF

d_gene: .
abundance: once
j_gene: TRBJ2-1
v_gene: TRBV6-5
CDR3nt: TGTGCCAGCAGTTACGGCGCTGCCAGGAGGCGACCAAGCAATGAGCAGTTCTTC
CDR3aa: CASSYGAARRRPSNEQFF

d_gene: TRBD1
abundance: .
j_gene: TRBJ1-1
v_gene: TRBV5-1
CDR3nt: TGCGCCAGCAGCTTGGACACCAGGGGGACTGAAGCTTTCTTT
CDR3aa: CASSLDTRGTEAFF

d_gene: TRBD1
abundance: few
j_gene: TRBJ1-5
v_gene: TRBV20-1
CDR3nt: TGCAGTGCTAGCCGATACCAGACAGGGAGCAATCAGCCCCAGCATTTT
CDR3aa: CSASRYQTGSNQPQHF

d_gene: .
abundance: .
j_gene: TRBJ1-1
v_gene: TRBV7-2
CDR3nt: TGTGCCAGCAGCTTACCCCTCCGCGGACAGACGAACACTGAAGCTTTCTTT
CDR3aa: CASSLPLRGQTNTEAFF

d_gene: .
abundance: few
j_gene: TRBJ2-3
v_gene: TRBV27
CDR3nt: TGTGCCAGCAGCCGCGATTACTCAGGGTCAGATACGCAGTATTTT
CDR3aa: CASSRDYSGSDTQYF

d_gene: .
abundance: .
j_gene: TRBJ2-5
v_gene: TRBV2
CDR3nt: TGTGCCAGCAGTGAACGAGAGGGCAGGCCTTCTTACAATGAGCAGTACTTC
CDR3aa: CASSEREGRPSYNEQYF

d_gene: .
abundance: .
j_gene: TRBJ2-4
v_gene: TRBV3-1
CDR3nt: TGTGCCAGCAGCCTTGGACAACCCCTCGAAGCGAACATTCAGTACTTC
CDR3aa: CASSLGQPLEANIQYF

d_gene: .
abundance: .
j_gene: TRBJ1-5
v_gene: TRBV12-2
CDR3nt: TGTGCAAGTCGCTTAGTCCAGCAGGGCGGCGTCCAGCCCCAGCATTTT
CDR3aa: CASRLVQQGGVQPQHF

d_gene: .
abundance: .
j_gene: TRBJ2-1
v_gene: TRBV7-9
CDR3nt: TGTGCCAGCAGTCGGAGAGGGTACAGGGACTACAATGAGCAGTTCTTC
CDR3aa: CASSRRGYRDYNEQFF

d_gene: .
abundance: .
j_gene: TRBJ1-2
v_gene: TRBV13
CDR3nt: TGTGCCAGCAGCTTACTTGTGGGCGCAGACTATGGCTACACCTTC
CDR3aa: CASSLLVGADYGYTF

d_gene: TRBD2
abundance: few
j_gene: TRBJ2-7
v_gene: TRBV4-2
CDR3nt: TGTGCCAGTCAACCCAGGGCGGGAGGAAACTACGAGCAGTACTTC
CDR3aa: CASQPRAGGNYEQYF

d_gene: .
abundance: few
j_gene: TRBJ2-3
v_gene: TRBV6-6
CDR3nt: TGTGCCAGCAGACCCCGGCAGGTATCAGATACGCAGTATTTT
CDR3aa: CASRPRQVSDTQYF

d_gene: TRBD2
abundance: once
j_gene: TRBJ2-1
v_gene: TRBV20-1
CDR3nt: TGCAGTGCTAGAGGACCTAGCGGGGTGATTGCCTACAATGAGCAGTTCTTC
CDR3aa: CSARGPSGVIAYNEQFF

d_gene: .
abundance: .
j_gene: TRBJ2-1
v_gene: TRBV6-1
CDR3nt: TGTGCCAGCGGCGGCTCGGCAGGGCGCAGTGAGCAGTTCTTC
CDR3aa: CASGGSAGRSEQFF

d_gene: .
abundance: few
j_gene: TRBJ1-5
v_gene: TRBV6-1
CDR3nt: TGTGCCAGCAGTGAGGCATCCACAGCCCAGCATTTT
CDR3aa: CASSEASTAQHF

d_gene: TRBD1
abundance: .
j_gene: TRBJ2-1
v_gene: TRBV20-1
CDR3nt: TGCAGTGCTAGAGACGTCGGGCAGGGGGCGTACAATGAGCAGTTCTTC
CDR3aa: CSARDVGQGAYNEQFF

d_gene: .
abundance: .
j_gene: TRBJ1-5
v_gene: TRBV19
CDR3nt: TGTGCCAGTAGTATTCGGGACTACAATCAGCCCCAGCATTTT
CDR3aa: CASSIRDYNQPQHF

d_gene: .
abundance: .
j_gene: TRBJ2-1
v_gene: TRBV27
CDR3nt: TGTGCCAGCAGTTTATTGTCCTGGCTAGGGGTTAGGGATGAGCAGTTCTTC
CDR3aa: CASSLLSWLGVRDEQFF

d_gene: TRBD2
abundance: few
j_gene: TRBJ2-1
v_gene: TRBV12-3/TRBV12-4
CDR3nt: TGTGCCAGCAGTTTCCGGACTAGCGGGACCTACAATGAGCAGTTCTTC
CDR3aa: CASSFRTSGTYNEQFF

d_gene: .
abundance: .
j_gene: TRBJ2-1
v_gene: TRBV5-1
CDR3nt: TGCGCCAGCAGCGCGGGGGCACGCGGGACTTCCTACAATGAGCAGTTCTTC
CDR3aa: CASSAGARGTSYNEQFF

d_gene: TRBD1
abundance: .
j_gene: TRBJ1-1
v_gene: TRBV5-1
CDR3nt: TGCGCCAGCAGCTGGACAGGGGGGGTAAACACTGAAGCTTACTTT
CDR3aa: CASSWTGGVNTEAYF

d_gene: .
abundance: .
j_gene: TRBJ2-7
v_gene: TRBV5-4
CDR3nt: TGTGCCAGCACCCCGGACGAAAACACACGCGAGCAGTACTTC
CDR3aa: CASTPDENTREQYF

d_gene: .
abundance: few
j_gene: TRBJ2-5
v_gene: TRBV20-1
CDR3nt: TGCAGTGCTGTGCGTTGGATGGAGACCCAGTACTTC
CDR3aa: CSAVRWMETQYF

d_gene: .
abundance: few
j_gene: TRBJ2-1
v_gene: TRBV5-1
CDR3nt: TGCGCCAGCAGCGTAGGTCTAGATTTGGGTGAGCAGTTCTTC
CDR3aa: CASSVGLDLGEQFF

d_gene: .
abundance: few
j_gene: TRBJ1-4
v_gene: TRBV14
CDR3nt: TGTGCCAGCAGCCAAGGGAAAAGGGGAAGTGAAAAACTGTTTTTT
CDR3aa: CASSQGKRGSEKLFF

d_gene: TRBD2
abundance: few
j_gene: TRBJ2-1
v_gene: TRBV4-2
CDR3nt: TGTGCCAGCAGCCAAGATGGGACTAGCGCTTACAATGAGCAGTTCTTC
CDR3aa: CASSQDGTSAYNEQFF

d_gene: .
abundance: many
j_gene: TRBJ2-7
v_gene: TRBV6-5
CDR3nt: TGTGCCAGCAGTGAAGGGTTAAACTCCTACGAGCAGTACTTC
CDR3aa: CASSEGLNSYEQYF

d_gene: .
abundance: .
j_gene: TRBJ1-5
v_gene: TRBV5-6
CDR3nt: TGTGCCAGCAGCTTGGCCGGGTCAGGAGGGAAGCCCCAGCATTTT
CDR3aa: CASSLAGSGGKPQHF

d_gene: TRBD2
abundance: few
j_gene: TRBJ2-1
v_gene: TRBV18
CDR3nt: TGTGCCAGCTCACCGGTAGCGGGGATCTACAATGAGCAGTTCTTC
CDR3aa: CASSPVAGIYNEQFF

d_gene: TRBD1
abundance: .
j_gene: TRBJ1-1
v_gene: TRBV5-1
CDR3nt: TGCGCCAGCAGCCTTACAGGGGTCTGGACTGAAGCTTTCTTT
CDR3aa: CASSLTGVWTEAFF

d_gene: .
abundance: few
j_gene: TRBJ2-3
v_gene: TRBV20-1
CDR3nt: TGCAGTGCTAGAATGGATCAGCGGAGCACAGATACGCAGTATTTT
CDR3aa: CSARMDQRSTDTQYF

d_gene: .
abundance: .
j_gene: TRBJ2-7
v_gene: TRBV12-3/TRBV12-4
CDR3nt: TGTGCCAGCCGATTAGGAACCCTCTTGTACTTC
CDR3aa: CASRLGTLLYF

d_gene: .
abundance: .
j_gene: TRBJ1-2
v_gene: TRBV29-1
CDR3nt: TGCAGCGCTAAGAGGATAGGGGCTGGTGGCTACACCTTC
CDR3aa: CSAKRIGAGGYTF

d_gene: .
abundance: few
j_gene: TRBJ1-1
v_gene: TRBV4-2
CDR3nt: TGTGCCAGCAGCCAAAAAGGTACAGGAGGGTGGAACACTGAAGCTTTCTTT
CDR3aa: CASSQKGTGGWNTEAFF

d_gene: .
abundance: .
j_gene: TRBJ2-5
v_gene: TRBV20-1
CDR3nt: TGCAGTCGAGGTTACGGAGAGACCCAGTACTTC
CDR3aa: CSRGYGETQYF